A single sample gave rise to the 6 T cell receptor beta chains below, sequenced in a study of tumor-infiltrating lymphocytes in primary liver carcinoma. Joint extraction of RNA and DNA used roughly 19-33 mg of bulk tissue that was unsorted. With a constant-region primer, TCR beta cDNA was made from 450 to 650 ng of total RNA. Three rounds of nested multiplex PCR with slightly modified ARM-PCR produced TCR beta libraries. Investigators reported that the first two PCR rounds, at 10 cycles each, used TRBV1-TRBV30 forward primers with a C-beta reverse primer. TCRdb ran MiXCR on the multiplex PCR reads and lists one entry per CDR3 protein. The sample contains some 64,000 distinct CDR3 sequences, about two thirds of which appear only once. The sample taken for sequencing was liver tumor tissue from sampling region 4. Stated subset: tumor region T4, right-lateral pole. All receptors derive from a man between 35 and 55 years old with primary liver carcinoma and hepatitis B virus infection.

The gene calls are TRBV10-3 and TRBJ2-3; D is possibly TRBD2 (6 bases). Trimming took 2 bases from V and 5 from J, leaving 14 bases between them. Germline CDR1 and CDR2: ENHRY and SYGVKD. This CDR3 spans 15 amino acids. The CDR3 spells CAISEPVRGKDTQYF. CDR3 bases: TGTGCCATCAGTGAGCCGGTACGGGGGAAAGATACGCAGTATTTT.

As regards this clonotype: At one end, the junction sequence differs from germline, possibly due to a read error. V is TRBV11-2 and J is TRBJ2-7, with D uncertain. Germline values: CDR1 SGHAT, CDR2 FQNNGV. The CDR3 contains 15 residues. CDR3 in amino acids: CASSPSWLPEYERYF. The DNA of the CDR3 is TGTGCCAGCAGTCCGTCGTGGCTACCAGAGTACGAGCGGTACTTC.

Concerning this clonotype: This may be a read error, as it is one base from a much larger clone. The chain carries TRBV12-3 or TRBV12-4 and TRBJ2-5, with 9 nucleotides matching TRBD2. The CDR3 spans 13 residues. CDR3 loop: CASSIAGVETQYF. CDR3 bases: TGTGCCAGCAGTATAGCGGGGGTAGAGACCCAGTACTTC.

Regarding this clonotype: One junction end disagrees with the germline gene, perhaps due to a read error. The chain employs TRBV10-3 and TRBJ2-3; no reliable D call. Germline assignment: CDR1 ENHRY and CDR2 SYGVKD. The CDR3 is 11 amino acids. As DNA, the CDR3 is TGTGCCATCAGTGGAGGATCGCCCAAGGATTTT. Its protein product is CAISGGSPKDF.

This clonotype showed up many times. The junction departs from the called germline gene at one end, perhaps through a read error. This chain joins TRBV11-2 and TRBJ2-2, with a possible D match to TRBD1 (6 bases). This CDR3 comprises 19 residues. Germline lookup yields CDR1 SGHAT and CDR2 FQNNGV. CDR3 region: CASSLDRGGVRPNTGELFF. In DNA form, the CDR3 reads TGTGCCAGCAGCTTAGATCGAGGGGGAGTGCGCCCGAACACAGGGGAGCTGTTTTTT.

This clonotype was recorded at least ten times. The junction shows a germline mismatch at one end, possibly a read error. The chain links TRBV11-2 to TRBJ2-1; D perhaps matches TRBD2 (5 bases). Germline V CDR1 and CDR2: SGHAT, FQNNGV. This CDR3 has 16 amino acids. The CDR3 reads CASTFSSQSSYNERFF. Written as DNA, the CDR3 is TGTGCCAGCACTTTTTCTAGCCAGAGCTCCTACAATGAGCGGTTCTTC.